This T cell receptor (beta chain) was sequenced during a study of blood T cell repertoires in COVID-19. Per the original data handling: Reference gene primers were amplified, and this amplification served to estimate nucleated cell counts. Generated by immunoSEQ multiplex PCR, the TCRdb table keeps only in-frame clones and is missing some. The V and J calls and clone size come from that table; D and trimming were worked out from the DNA. The repertoire has tens of thousands of clones, 75% to 80% of them found once; the top ten carry less than 25%. The germline CDR1 and CDR2 sequences are SNHLY and FYNNEI. The CDR3 has 13 residues. V lost 6 bases, J lost 6 bases, and 7 bases stayed unmatched.

V and J are TRBV2 and TRBJ1-1, with 7 bases that match TRBD1. Material for sequencing was peripheral blood. This sequence was found in a man aged 45-65 years with active or convalescent COVID-19. The CDR3 region is CASRPDRNAEAFF. The CDR3 DNA reads TGTGCCAGCAGGCCGGACAGGAATGCTGAAGCTTTCTTT.